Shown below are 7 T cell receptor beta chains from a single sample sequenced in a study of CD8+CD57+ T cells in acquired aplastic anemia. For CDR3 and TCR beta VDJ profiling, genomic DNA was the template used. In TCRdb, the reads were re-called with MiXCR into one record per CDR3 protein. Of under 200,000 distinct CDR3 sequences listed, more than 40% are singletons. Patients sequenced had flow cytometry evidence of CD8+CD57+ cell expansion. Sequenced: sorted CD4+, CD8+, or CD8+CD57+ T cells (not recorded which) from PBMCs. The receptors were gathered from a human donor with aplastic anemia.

The CDR3: CASSIGLGQSQETQYF. As DNA, the CDR3 is TGTGCCAGTAGTATAGGGTTGGGACAGAGTCAAGAGACCCAGTACTTC. The chain has TRBV19 and TRBJ2-5; TRBD1 aligns across 7 bases. This CDR3 has 16 residues. The trim removed 1 base at V and 2 bases at J, leaving 7 bases unmatched. The V gene's germline CDR1 is LNHDA and CDR2 SQIVND (reference sequence).

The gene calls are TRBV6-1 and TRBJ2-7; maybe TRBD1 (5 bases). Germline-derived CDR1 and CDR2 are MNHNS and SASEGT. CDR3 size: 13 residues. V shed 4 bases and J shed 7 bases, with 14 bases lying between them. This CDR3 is CASSVAGLEEQYF. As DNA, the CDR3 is TGTGCCAGCAGTGTGGCAGGGCTGGAGGAGCAGTACTTC.

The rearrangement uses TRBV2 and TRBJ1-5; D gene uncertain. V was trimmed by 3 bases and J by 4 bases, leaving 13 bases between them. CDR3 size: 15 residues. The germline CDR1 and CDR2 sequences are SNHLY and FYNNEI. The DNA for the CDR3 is TGTGCCAGCAGTGAGTGGGCAGGAGGGAATCAGCCCCAGCATTTT. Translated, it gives CASSEWAGGNQPQHF.

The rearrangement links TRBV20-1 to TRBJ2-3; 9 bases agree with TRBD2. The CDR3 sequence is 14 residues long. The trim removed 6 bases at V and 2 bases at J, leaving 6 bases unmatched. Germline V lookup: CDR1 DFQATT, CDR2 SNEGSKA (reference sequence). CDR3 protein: CSAIAGVNTDTQYF. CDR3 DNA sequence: TGCAGTGCAATAGCGGGAGTTAACACAGATACGCAGTATTTT.

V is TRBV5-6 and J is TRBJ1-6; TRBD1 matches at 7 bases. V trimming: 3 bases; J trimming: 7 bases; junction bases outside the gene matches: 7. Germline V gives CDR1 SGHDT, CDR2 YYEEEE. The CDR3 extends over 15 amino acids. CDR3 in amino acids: CASSSPTGKNSPLHF. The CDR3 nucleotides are TGTGCCAGCAGCTCCCCGACAGGGAAGAATTCACCCCTCCACTTT. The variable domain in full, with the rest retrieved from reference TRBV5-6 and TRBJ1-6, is DAGVTQSPTHLIKTRGQQVTLRCSPKSGHDTVSWYQQALGQGPQFIFQYYEEEERQRGNFPDRFSGHQFPNYSSELNVNALLLGDSALYLCASSSPTGKNSPLHFGNGTRLTVT.

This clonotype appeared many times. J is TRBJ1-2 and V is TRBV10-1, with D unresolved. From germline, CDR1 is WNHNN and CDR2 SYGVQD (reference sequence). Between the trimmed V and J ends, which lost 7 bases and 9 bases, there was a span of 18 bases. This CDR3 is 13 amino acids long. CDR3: CASISLAADCYTF. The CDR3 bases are TGCGCCAGCATCTCCCTGGCGGCCGACTGCTACACCTTC.

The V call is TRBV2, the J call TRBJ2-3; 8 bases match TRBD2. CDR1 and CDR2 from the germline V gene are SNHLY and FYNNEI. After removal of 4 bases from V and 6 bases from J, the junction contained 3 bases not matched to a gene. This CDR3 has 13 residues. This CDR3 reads CASSGTSLDTQYF. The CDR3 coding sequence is TGTGCCAGCAGTGGGACTAGCCTCGATACGCAGTATTTT.